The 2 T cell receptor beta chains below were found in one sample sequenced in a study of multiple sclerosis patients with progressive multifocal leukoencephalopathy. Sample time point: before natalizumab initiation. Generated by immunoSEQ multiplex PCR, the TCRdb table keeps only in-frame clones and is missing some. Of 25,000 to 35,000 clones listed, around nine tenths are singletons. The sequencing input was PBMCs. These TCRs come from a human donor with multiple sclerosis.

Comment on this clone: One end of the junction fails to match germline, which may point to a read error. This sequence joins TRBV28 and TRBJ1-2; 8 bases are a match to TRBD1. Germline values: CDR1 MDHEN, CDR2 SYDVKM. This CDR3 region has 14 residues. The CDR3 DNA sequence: TGTGCCAGCACCCCGACAGGGGTAACACTCAGTCTACTCTTC. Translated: CASTPTGVTLSLLF.

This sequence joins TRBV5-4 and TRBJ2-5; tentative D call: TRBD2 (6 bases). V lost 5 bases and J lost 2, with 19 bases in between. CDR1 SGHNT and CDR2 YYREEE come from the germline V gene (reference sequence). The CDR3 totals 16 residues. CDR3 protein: CASSPGRGRGQETQYF. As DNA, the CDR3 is TGTGCCAGCAGTCCGGGACGGGGGAGAGGTCAAGAGACCCAGTACTTC.